The rows below give T cell receptor beta chains drawn from one sample of a study of cytomegalovirus exposure and HLA in healthy donors. This table comes from immunoSEQ multiplex PCR, and its TCRdb copy is limited to in-frame clones, with some not included. The table lists some 140,000 clones, 66% of them singletons. Sequencing used PBMCs. The receptor set was obtained from a human donor in good health. Each CDR3 is given with its conserved first and last residue. D genes are given only for firm matches. A clone size is listed for some rows: how often the clone was seen (once, few, many), or a class if it is expanded.

TRBV19,NA,NA,TRBJ1-2,TGTGCCAGTAGTATCGCGCCCCAGGGAGGTTGGTCTACCCATCGCTACACCTTC,CASSIAPQGGWSTHRYTF
TRBV7-6,NA,TRBD2,TRBJ2-2,TGTGCCAGCAGCTTAGGGACTAGGGCCGGGGAGCTGTTTTTT,CASSLGTRAGELFF
TRBV5-1,NA,NA,TRBJ2-3,TGCGCCAGCAGCTTGGATCTAGGTGACACAGATACGCAGTATTTT,CASSLDLGDTDTQYF
TRBV6-5,NA,TRBD2,TRBJ2-1,TGTGCCAGCAGTTTCGGACTAGCCGAGGAGCAGTTCTTC,CASSFGLAEEQFF
TRBV12-1,NA,NA,TRBJ1-5,TGTGCCAGCAGCGCCAGGGACAGGAGACTAGATCAGCCCCAGCATTTT,CASSARDRRLDQPQHF
TRBV7-8,NA,TRBD2,TRBJ2-7,TGTGCCAGCAGCTTTCCTAGCGGGAGGGGCGAGCAGTACTTC,CASSFPSGRGEQYF
TRBV19,NA,TRBD2,TRBJ2-7,TGTGCCAGTAGTATAGGTCGGGGGGACTACGAGCAGTACTTC,CASSIGRGDYEQYF
TRBV28,NA,NA,TRBJ2-3,TGTGCCAGCAGCCAACCCCGCGGGGAGGGGGGCAACACGCAGTATTTT,CASSQPRGEGGNTQYF
TRBV15,NA,TRBD1,TRBJ1-2,TGTGCCACCAGCAAGATTCCGGGACAGAGCTATGGCTACACCTTC,CATSKIPGQSYGYTF
TRBV9,NA,NA,TRBJ2-1,TGTGCCAGCAGCGTCCTAGTAGGAACGGATGAGCAGTTCTTC,CASSVLVGTDEQFF
TRBV11-3,NA,NA,TRBJ2-3,TGTGCCAGCAGCTTAGTCGGCGGATACACAGATACGCAGTATTTT,CASSLVGGYTDTQYF
TRBV9,once,TRBD2,TRBJ2-1,TGTGCCAGCAGCCAGGGGACTAGCGGGGGATGGAATGAGCAGTTCTTC,CASSQGTSGGWNEQFF
TRBV11-2,NA,NA,TRBJ2-7,TGTGCCAGCACCCACCGTCGAGGGAGGTCCTCCTACGAGCAGTACTTC,CASTHRRGRSSYEQYF
TRBV7-8,NA,NA,TRBJ2-5,TGTGCCAGCAGCCTACAGGGAATTCAAGAGACCCAGTACTTC,CASSLQGIQETQYF
TRBV9,NA,TRBD2,TRBJ2-7,TGTGCCAGCAGCGTAACTAGCGGGCCGACCTACGAGCAGTACTTC,CASSVTSGPTYEQYF
TRBV5-4,once,TRBD1,TRBJ2-1,TGTGCCAGCAGCTTGGTAAGGGGGCAGAGATACAATGAGCAGTTCTTC,CASSLVRGQRYNEQFF
TRBV9,NA,NA,TRBJ2-2,TGTGCCAGCAGCACGCCGGGACTCGCAATCGGGGAGCTGTTTTTT,CASSTPGLAIGELFF
TRBV14,few,NA,TRBJ2-1,TGTGCCAGCAGCCAAGATCTGGCCTCCAATGAGCAGTTCTTC,CASSQDLASNEQFF
TRBV27,NA,NA,TRBJ2-7,TGTGCCAGCAAAGGACAGCTTGGGAACTACGAGCAGTACTTC,CASKGQLGNYEQYF
TRBV2,NA,NA,TRBJ2-5,TGTGCCAGCAGTGAAATAGGGGATCGTAAGACGAGGTACCAAGAGACCCAGTACTTC,CASSEIGDRKTRYQETQYF
TRBV15,NA,NA,TRBJ2-1,TGTGCCACCAGCAGAAACAACCACAGGATAATCTCCTACAATGAGCAGTTCTTC,CATSRNNHRIISYNEQFF
TRBV10-1,NA,NA,TRBJ2-7,TGCGCCAGCAGTGAGACTTCCGGGGAGCAGTACTTC,CASSETSGEQYF
TRBV5-4,NA,TRBD2,TRBJ2-1,TGTGCCAGCAGCCCCCGAGGGGGGCTAGCGGGAGGGAATGAGCAGTTCTTC,CASSPRGGLAGGNEQFF
TRBV25-1,NA,NA,TRBJ2-7,TGTGCCAGCAGTGGCGGGGGCACCTACGAGCAGTACTTC,CASSGGGTYEQYF
TRBV10-3,NA,NA,TRBJ1-1,TGTGCCATCAGTGAGTCGATCGGCAGGGGGAACACTGAAGCTTTCTTT,CAISESIGRGNTEAFF
TRBV2,NA,TRBD2,TRBJ2-5,TGTGCCAGCAGCCCGGGACTAGCGGGAGGGCCGGAGACCCAGTACTTC,CASSPGLAGGPETQYF